Shown below are 3 T cell receptor beta chains from a single sample sequenced in a study of blood T cells in healthy people across ages. The authors ran a second PCR of roughly 6 to 12 cycles using a sample-barcoded 5' primer and a J-beta primer mix. Each CDR3 protein is one row after TCRdb ran MiXCR on the 5' RACE reads. The table lists 1.5 million to 2 million distinct CDR3 sequences, about 39% of them singletons. Sample: blood. The source of these receptors is a human donor in good health.

A note on this clonotype: At one end, the junction sequence differs from germline, possibly due to a read error. V is TRBV12-3 or TRBV12-4 and J is TRBJ2-3; 7 nucleotides line up with TRBD2. This CDR3 contains 14 residues. The CDR3 reads CASSSRGSTDMQYF. The DNA for the CDR3 is TGTGCCAGCAGTTCTCGCGGGAGCACAGATATGCAGTATTTT.

Here the CDR3 reads CSVEGTSGGTTNEQFF. The DNA for the CDR3 is TGCAGCGTTGAAGGGACTAGCGGGGGGACGACCAATGAGCAGTTCTTC. The rearrangement uses TRBV29-1 and TRBJ2-1; 14 bases agree with TRBD2. The CDR3 has 16 residues. Per the germline V gene, CDR1 is SQVTM and CDR2 is ANQGSEA. After removal of 1 base from V and 6 bases from J, the junction contained 5 bases not matched to a gene.

The genes are TRBV28 and TRBJ2-2; D possibly corresponds to TRBD1 (6 bases). The V and J ends lost 10 bases and 5 bases respectively, with 17 bases between them. CDR3 size: 14 residues. CDR1 and CDR2 from the germline V gene are MDHEN and SYDVKM. Written as DNA, the CDR3 is TGTGCCACCCTTCTCAGGGGCCCTACCGGGGAGCTGTTTTTT. It encodes CATLLRGPTGELFF.